The 21 T cell receptor beta chains below come from one sample, sequenced in a study of radiation and T cells in renal cell carcinoma. As to treatment: treatment-naive control, cytoreductive nephrectomy. Profiling relied on immunoSEQ multiplex PCR, and the TCRdb table lists in-frame clones only, not all of them. The sample includes about 23,000 clones, around half of them seen just once. Sequences were derived from tumor tissue, sampled from a patient whose treatment was nephrectomy without radiotherapy. The source of these receptors is a human donor with renal cell carcinoma.

The chain combines TRBV9 with TRBJ1-3; D uncertain. The CDR3 consists of 17 residues. The V end was cut by 0 bases, the J end by 4 bases, with 17 bases between. Germline CDR1 is SGDLS and CDR2 is YYNGEE. In DNA form, the CDR3 reads TGTGCCAGCAGCGTAGGCGGACGGAGACCAGAGGGAAACACCATATATTTT. Translation gives CASSVGGRRPEGNTIYF.

A few counts support this clone. CDR3 nucleotide sequence: TGTGCCAGCAGCTTAGTTCAGGGCTATGGCTACACCTTC. It is translated as CASSLVQGYGYTF. The gene calls are TRBV11-2 and TRBJ1-2; a possible D gene is TRBD1 (5 bases). The CDR3 length is 13 residues. The V and J ends lost 1 base and 4 bases respectively, with 7 bases between them. Germline V gene lookup returns CDR1 SGHAT and CDR2 FQNNGV. The full variable domain, in which reference TRBV11-2 and TRBJ1-2 provide the parts outside the CDR3, is EAGVAQSPRYKIIEKRQSVAFWCNPISGHATLYWYQQILGQGPKLLIQFQNNGVVDDSQLPKDRFSAERLKGVDSTLKIQPAKLEDSAVYLCASSLVQGYGYTFGSGTRLTVV.

This chain links TRBV6-1 with TRBJ2-1; TRBD1 is a possible D gene (5 bases). The V end lost 4 bases, the J end lost 4 bases, and 17 bases lay between the germline ends. CDR3 size: 16 residues. Germline CDR1 reads MNHNS; CDR2 reads SASEGT. CDR3 bases: TGTGCCAGCAGTGGCCCCGGACATGGATTATACAATGAGCAGTTCTTC. Its protein is CASSGPGHGLYNEQFF.

This clone was counted between two and nine times. In DNA, the CDR3 is TGTGCCAGCAGCGTCGGGACGAACACTGAAGCTTTCTTT. It codes for CASSVGTNTEAFF. This chain joins TRBV9 and TRBJ1-1, with TRBD1 as a possible D gene (5 bases). This CDR3 has 13 amino acids. The V and J ends lost 2 bases and 1 base respectively, with 6 bases between them. CDR1 and CDR2 (germline): SGDLS, YYNGEE.

This clone was found a few times. The rearrangement joins TRBV2 to TRBJ1-5; maybe TRBD1 (5 bases). CDR1 and CDR2 (germline): SNHLY, FYNNEI. V was pared by 2 bases and J by 5 bases, with 13 bases between. The CDR3 contains 15 residues. The CDR3 spells CASSERGPDYQPQHF. The DNA for the CDR3 is TGTGCCAGCAGTGAAAGGGGTCCAGATTATCAGCCCCAGCATTTT.

This clone occurred a few times. This chain uses TRBV4-1 with TRBJ2-3; maybe TRBD1 (6 bases). V lost 3 bases and J 6 bases, leaving 7 bases between the germline ends. The CDR3 covers 12 residues. CDR1 is MGHRA, CDR2 YSYEKL, per germline. CDR3 region: CASSHQGDTQYF. CDR3 DNA sequence: TGCGCCAGCAGCCATCAGGGGGATACGCAGTATTTT.

J is TRBJ2-7 and V is TRBV7-8; 10 positions agree with TRBD1. Losses at the gene ends were 2 bases for V and 4 bases for J; bases not matched to a gene: 5. The CDR3 covers 15 residues. Looked up from germline, CDR1 is SGHVS and CDR2 is FQNEAQ. CDR3 sequence: CASSLPPGQGYEQYF. CDR3 nucleotides: TGTGCCAGCAGCTTACCCCCGGGACAGGGGTACGAGCAGTACTTC.

The rearrangement links TRBV9 to TRBJ1-4; D is unclear. This CDR3 contains 13 residues. Deletions cut 1 base from V and 8 bases from J, with 9 bases between. Germline CDR1 reads SGDLS; CDR2 reads YYNGEE. CDR3 DNA sequence: TGTGCCAGCAGCGTAAACGTAGACGAAAAACTGTTTTTT. As protein: CASSVNVDEKLFF.

This clone has just a few counts. A read error may be the cause here, since a much bigger clone is one base away. V usage is TRBV11-1 and J usage is TRBJ2-1, with 12 positions matching TRBD2. Unmatched junction bases numbered 3, after V lost 5 bases and J lost 4 bases. The CDR3 runs 15 residues. Looked up from germline, CDR1 is SGHAT and CDR2 is FQDESV (reference sequence). CDR3 protein: CASSPGTSGYNEQFF. The CDR3 DNA reads as TGTGCCAGCAGCCCCGGGACTAGCGGGTACAATGAGCAGTTCTTC. Filled out from reference TRBV11-1 and TRBJ2-1, the complete variable domain reads EAEVAQSPRYKITEKSQAVAFWCDPISGHATLYWYRQILGQGPELLVQFQDESVVDDSQLPKDRFSAERLKGVDSTLKIQPAELGDSAMYLCASSPGTSGYNEQFFGPGTRLTVL.

The chain recombines TRBV6-5 with TRBJ1-1; 7 bases are shared with TRBD1. The germline V gene encodes CDR1 MNHEY and CDR2 SVGAGI. The V gene end was trimmed by 2 bases and the J gene end by 10 bases; junction bases not matched to a gene: 10. CDR3 length equals 14 residues. CDR3 DNA sequence: TGTGCCAGCAGTTACAGACAGGGTGGTCTTATAGCTTTCTTT. Translating it yields CASSYRQGGLIAFF.

The V call is TRBV4-1, the J call TRBJ1-1; 10 nucleotides align to TRBD1. From germline, CDR1 is MGHRA and CDR2 YSYEKL. The CDR3 consists of 17 residues. Losses at the gene ends were 5 bases for V and 6 bases for J; bases not matched to a gene: 15. DNA for the CDR3: TGCGCCAGCAGCACACGTCCCGGGACAGGGGAGTTAGCTGAAGCTTTCTTT. This translates into CASSTRPGTGELAEAFF.

This chain links TRBV6-1 with TRBJ2-3; D ambiguous. The V gene's germline CDR1 is MNHNS and CDR2 SASEGT. V was shortened by 6 bases and J by 10 bases, with 14 bases between the two germline ends. The CDR3 extends over 12 amino acids. CDR3 protein: CASSETSPAQYF. The CDR3 region has the DNA TGTGCCAGCAGCGAGACATCTCCAGCGCAGTATTTT.

This clone has more than one count but fewer than ten. The genes are TRBV4-2 and TRBJ2-7, with a weak D call TRBD1 (6 bases). Germline values: CDR1 LGHNA, CDR2 YNFKEQ. CDR3 length: 15 residues. V was pared by 1 base and J by 1 base, with 11 bases between. For the CDR3, the DNA is TGTGCCAGCAGCCAAGCCCTAGACAGGTCCTACGAGCAGTACTTC. This translates into CASSQALDRSYEQYF.

Remarks on this clone: With a much larger clone just one base away, this may be a read error. The J gene is TRBJ1-1, the V gene TRBV18, with D unresolved. The CDR3 consists of 13 residues. CDR1 is KGHSH, CDR2 LQKENI, per germline. Here the CDR3 DNA reads TGTACCAGCTCACGCGGTCTGAACACTGAAGCTTTCTTT. Its protein is CTSSRGLNTEAFF.

V and J are TRBV9 and TRBJ1-1, with 8 bases matching TRBD1. Trimming cost V 3 bases and J 1 base; bases outside gene matches: 5. The CDR3 spans 15 residues. Germline values: CDR1 SGDLS, CDR2 YYNGEE. CDR3 coding DNA: TGTGCCAGCAGCGCCCAACAGGGGGGGAACACTGAAGCTTTCTTT. This translates into CASSAQQGGNTEAFF.

The genes are TRBV7-2 and TRBJ1-5, with 9 bases aligning to TRBD1. The CDR3 extends over 15 amino acids. Trimming took 5 bases from V and 2 from J; bases not matched to a gene: 4. The germline CDR1 and CDR2 sequences are SGHTA and FQGNSA. Here the CDR3 reads CASSGQGWGNQPQHF. CDR3 nucleotides: TGTGCCAGCAGCGGACAGGGGTGGGGCAATCAGCCCCAGCATTTT.

Ten or more counts support this clone. The gene calls are TRBV13 and TRBJ1-2; D unresolved. CDR3 length equals 14 residues. Looked up from germline, CDR1 is PRHDT and CDR2 is FYEKMQ (reference sequence). The V gene lost 0 bases and the J gene lost 5 bases, with 10 bases spanning the gap. This chain's CDR3 is CASSLGLVTYGYTF. The CDR3 DNA follows: TGTGCCAGCAGCTTAGGTCTGGTGACTTATGGCTACACCTTC.

The chain joins TRBV29-1 to TRBJ2-1; the match to TRBD2 covers 12 bases. V trimming: 5 bases; J trimming: 8 bases; junction bases outside the gene matches: 7. The CDR3 is made up of 14 amino acids. Germline CDR1 SQVTM, CDR2 ANQGSEA. DNA of the CDR3: TGCAGCGTTCGTGGGCTAGCGGGGGGGGATGAGCAGTTCTTC. Translated: CSVRGLAGGDEQFF.

This clone has just a few counts. The chain is built from TRBV9 and TRBJ1-5; 10 nucleotides match TRBD1. CDR1 and CDR2 from the germline V gene are SGDLS and YYNGEE. This CDR3 is built from 14 residues. V shed 3 bases and J 9 bases; nucleotides not matched to a gene: 6. The CDR3 loop reads CASSGQGAIRPQHF. DNA of the CDR3: TGTGCCAGCAGCGGACAGGGGGCAATAAGGCCCCAGCATTTT.

The V gene is TRBV19, the J gene TRBJ1-5; no clear D. CDR3 length: 16 amino acids. Trimming removed 1 base at V and 1 base at J, with 11 bases between. Germline V gene sequence: CDR1 LNHDA, CDR2 SQIVND (reference sequence). The CDR3 region is CASSIVSPRSNQPQHF. In nucleotides, the CDR3 is TGTGCCAGTAGTATAGTGTCCCCTCGGAGCAATCAGCCCCAGCATTTT.

This clone was found a few times. The rearrangement uses TRBV18 and TRBJ1-1, with 9 bases fitting TRBD1. Per germline, CDR1 KGHSH and CDR2 LQKENI. The CDR3 is 14 residues long. J was trimmed by 5 bases and V by 6 bases; bases with no gene match: 7. The CDR3 loop is CASSPTGGRTEAFF. The DNA for the CDR3 is TGTGCCAGCTCGCCGACAGGGGGTAGGACTGAAGCTTTCTTT.